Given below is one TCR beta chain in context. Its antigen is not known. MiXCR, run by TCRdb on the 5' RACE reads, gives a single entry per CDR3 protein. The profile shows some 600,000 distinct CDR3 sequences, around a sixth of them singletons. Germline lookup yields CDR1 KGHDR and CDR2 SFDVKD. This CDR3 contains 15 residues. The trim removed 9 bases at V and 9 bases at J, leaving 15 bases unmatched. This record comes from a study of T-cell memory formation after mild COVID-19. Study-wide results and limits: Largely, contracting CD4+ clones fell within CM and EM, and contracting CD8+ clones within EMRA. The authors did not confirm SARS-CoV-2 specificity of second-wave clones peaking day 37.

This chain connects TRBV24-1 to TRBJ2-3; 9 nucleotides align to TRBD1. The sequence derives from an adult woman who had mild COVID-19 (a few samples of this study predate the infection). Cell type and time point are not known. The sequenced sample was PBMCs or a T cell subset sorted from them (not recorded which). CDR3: CATSIAGTGLGTQYF. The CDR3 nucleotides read TGTGCCACCTCGATTGCCGGGACAGGGTTGGGAACGCAGTATTTT.